These 12 T cell receptor beta chains share one sample of origin, sequenced in a study of T-cell memory formation after mild COVID-19. TCRdb itself ran the 5' RACE reads through MiXCR, one entry per CDR3 protein. The data hold 350,000 to 500,000 distinct CDR3 sequences, with roughly 18% observed a single time. Sequenced material: PBMCs or a T cell subset sorted from them (not recorded which). The source is a young man who had mild COVID-19 (a few samples of this study predate the infection). Cell type and time point are not known.

This clonotype was observed at least ten times. The chain uses TRBV5-1 and TRBJ2-5; D is perhaps TRBD2 (5 bases). Germline CDR1 is SGHRS and CDR2 is YFSETQ. Trimming took off 5 bases at V and 4 bases at J, with 12 bases between the two ends. This CDR3 has 13 residues. The CDR3 region is CASSMDLGETQYF. In DNA, the CDR3 is TGCGCCAGCAGTATGGACTTAGGAGAGACCCAGTACTTC.

This chain uses TRBV6-2 or TRBV6-3 with TRBJ2-7; D gene uncertain. The V end was cut by 6 bases, the J end by 5 bases, with 14 bases between. The CDR3 is 13 amino acids. Germline CDR1 MNHEY, CDR2 SVGEGT. The CDR3 protein is CASSLGRVDEQYV. CDR3 nucleotides: TGTGCCAGCAGCCTAGGACGTGTCGACGAGCAGTACGTC.

This clonotype was observed a handful of times. V gene TRBV5-1 combines with J gene TRBJ2-7; D remains ambiguous. The CDR3 is made up of 15 amino acids. V shed 0 bases and J shed 1 base, with 11 bases lying between them. Germline CDR1 and CDR2: SGHRS and YFSETQ. The CDR3 nucleotides read TGCGCCAGCAGCTTGGGAGAAAGGGCATCCTACGAGCAGTACGTC. Residues: CASSLGERASYEQYV.

Concerning this clonotype: The germline gene is not matched at one end of the junction; a read error may be the cause. The chain uses TRBV7-7 and TRBJ2-5; D may be TRBD2 (5 bases). The V gene's germline CDR1 is SSHAT and CDR2 FNYEAQ (reference sequence). This CDR3 region has 15 residues. Here the CDR3 reads CASSLGGSGKETQYF. The CDR3 DNA follows: TGTGCTAGCAGCTTAGGTGGCAGCGGTAAAGAGACCCAGTACTTC. Variable domain in full (rest from reference TRBV7-7 and TRBJ2-5): GAGVSQSPRYKVTKRGQDVTLRCDPISSHATLYWYQQALGQGPEFLTYFNYEAQPDKSGLPSDRFSAERPEGSISTLTIQRTEQRDSAMYRCASSLGGSGKETQYFGPGTRLLVL.

This clonotype was observed a few times. This chain links TRBV4-2 with TRBJ2-1; TRBD2 agrees at 9 bases. V lost 5 bases and J lost 7; bases outside the gene matches: 3. CDR3 length equals 13 residues. The germline CDR1 and CDR2 sequences are LGHNA and YNFKEQ. The chain's CDR3 is CASSYSGGNEQFF. The CDR3 bases are TGTGCCAGCAGCTATAGCGGGGGTAATGAGCAGTTCTTC.

The chain uses TRBV10-3 and TRBJ2-5; TRBD1 might be the D (5 bases). The CDR3 totals 13 residues. V was pared by 11 bases and J by 5 bases, with 18 bases between. Germline assignment: CDR1 ENHRY and CDR2 SYGVKD. The CDR3 DNA reads as TGTGCCGCCAAGTCAGGGATGAGGGAGACCCAGTACTTC. Residues: CAAKSGMRETQYF.

The V call is TRBV4-1, the J call TRBJ2-3, with 11 bases matching TRBD2. CDR3 length equals 15 residues. With V trimmed by 3 bases and J by 6 bases, 5 bases remained unmatched. From germline, CDR1 is MGHRA and CDR2 YSYEKL. CDR3 loop: CASSQTSGDSDTQYF. CDR3 sequence (DNA): TGCGCCAGCAGCCAGACTAGCGGGGATTCTGATACGCAGTATTTT.

The chain has TRBV4-1 and TRBJ2-2; 8 positions match TRBD2. Trimming cost V 5 bases and J 0 bases; bases outside gene matches: 5. Germline CDR1 and CDR2: MGHRA and YSYEKL. The CDR3 length is 16 residues. CDR3 nucleotides: TGCGCCAGCAGCACGGGGGGGAGGGCGAACACCGGGGAGCTGTTTTTT. It is translated as CASSTGGRANTGELFF.

The V gene is TRBV7-9, the J gene TRBJ2-3, with unresolved D. With 1 base removed from V and 3 bases from J, the gap between germline ends came to 11 bases. From germline, CDR1 is SEHNR and CDR2 FQNEAQ (reference sequence). The CDR3 covers 15 residues. The CDR3 nucleotides read TGTGCCAGCAGCTTAGTCAGGACGAAGACAGATACGCAGTATTTT. Translated, it gives CASSLVRTKTDTQYF.

This clonotype was seen more than once but under ten times. This chain links TRBV5-1 with TRBJ2-1; D not resolved. This CDR3 region has 18 residues. Trimming removed 6 bases at V and 0 bases at J, with 22 bases between. Germline V gene sequence: CDR1 SGHRS, CDR2 YFSETQ. The CDR3 bases are TGCGCCAGCAACAACCCCCAAAGTCGGGTCTTCTCCTACAATGAGCAGTTCTTC. The encoded protein is CASNNPQSRVFSYNEQFF.

This clonotype was seen many times. The CDR3 sequence is CASSPPGTGGPPQHF. The CDR3 region has the DNA TGTGCCAGCAGTCCCCCCGGGACAGGGGGCCCTCCCCAGCATTTT. The chain couples TRBV12-3 or TRBV12-4 to TRBJ1-5; 12 positions agree with TRBD1. Trimming at V came to 5 bases and at J to 10 bases, leaving 9 bases not matched to a gene. This CDR3 contains 15 residues.

In DNA, the CDR3 is TGCGCCAGCAGCCCCTTAGCGGGGGGGCCGAAAGAGACCCAGTACTTC. The encoded protein is CASSPLAGGPKETQYF. This chain joins TRBV4-1 and TRBJ2-5, with 11 bases that match TRBD2. This CDR3 has 16 amino acids. The germline V gene encodes CDR1 MGHRA and CDR2 YSYEKL. The trim removed 4 bases at V and 3 bases at J, leaving 7 bases unmatched.